This record covers a single TCR beta chain. Its target is not known. This sample is part of a study of cytotoxic CD8 clonotypes in ibrutinib-treated CLL. Study summary: The authors obtained response samples at a median of roughly twelve months of treatment, range 6 to 36.

General observations from the study: Sustained-remission and progressing patients had unequal sampling times.

TCRdb's table, derived via immunoSEQ multiplex PCR, lists solely in-frame clones and lacks some. The sample holds approximately 330,000 clones, roughly 79% seen once. Germline V lookup: CDR1 MDHEN, CDR2 SYDVKM. Trimming stripped 3 bases from V and 4 bases from J, with 10 bases between. The length of the CDR3 is 13 residues. This chain links TRBV28 with TRBJ2-7; D is tentatively TRBD1 or TRBD2 (5 bases each). The material sequenced was PBMCs, taken before ibrutinib treatment. The TCR was taken from a human donor with chronic lymphocytic leukemia. The CDR3 is CASSLGRFYEQYF. The CDR3 nucleotides read TGTGCCAGCAGTTTGGGACGTTTTTACGAGCAGTACTTC.